This TCR beta chain stems from a study of cytomegalovirus exposure and HLA in healthy donors. Study-level findings and limits: Rarity characterized most TCR sequences, yet some public TCRs appeared in many donors.

This clone appeared a few times. Antigen unknown. It was with 60 Vbeta and 13 Jbeta primers that the PCR ran. The protocol was immunoSEQ multiplex PCR, while the TCRdb copy is restricted to in-frame clones and leaves out a portion. The data hold about 250,000 clones, with 85% observed a single time. This sequence originates from a girl between 2 and 10 years old in good health and CMV-seronegative. Sequenced material: PBMCs.

The CDR3 sequence: CASSLRGNSNQPQHF. The CDR3 DNA follows: TGTGCCAGCAGTTTACGGGGGAATAGCAATCAGCCCCAGCATTTT. The chain employs TRBV28 and TRBJ1-5; D is possibly TRBD1 (5 bases). The CDR3 length is 15 residues. Germline lookup yields CDR1 MDHEN and CDR2 SYDVKM. The germline V and J ends were trimmed by 2 bases and 0 bases, with 8 bases remaining between them. Together with reference TRBV28 and TRBJ1-5, the CDR3 gives the full variable domain: DVKVTQSSRYLVKRTGEKVFLECVQDMDHENMFWYRQDPGLGLRLIYFSYDVKMKEKGDIPEGYSVSREKKERFSLILESASTNQTSMYLCASSLRGNSNQPQHFGDGTRLSIL.